Listed below are T cell receptor beta chains from one sample, sequenced in a study of siplizumab effects on memory and regulatory T cells. Sequenced by immunoSEQ multiplex PCR; TCRdb stores in-frame clones only, minus some. The table records 99,000 or so clones, roughly 91% of them present only once. The sample consisted of CD4+ T cells sorted from blood. These receptors were taken from a human donor in good health. The CDR3 runs from the conserved cysteine through the conserved F or W. A D gene is named only where the DNA matches it firmly. Expanded clones are given a class, and other clones once, few, many or no size at all.

V: TRBV5-4
size: NA
J: TRBJ2-3
D: TRBD2
CDR3: CASSLTSGDTDTQYF
DNA: TGTGCCAGCAGCTTGACTAGCGGGGACACAGATACGCAGTATTTT

V: TRBV29-1
size: NA
J: TRBJ1-4
D: TRBD1
CDR3: CSVVDRGKDEKLFF
DNA: TGCAGCGTTGTCGACAGGGGGAAGGATGAAAAACTGTTTTTT

V: TRBV4-1
size: NA
J: TRBJ1-5
D: NA
CDR3: CASSRSWGSSNQPQHF
DNA: TGCGCCAGCAGCCGAAGCTGGGGGAGTAGCAATCAGCCCCAGCATTTT

V: TRBV15
size: NA
J: TRBJ1-5
D: NA
CDR3: CATSRDGNRGNQPQHF
DNA: TGTGCCACCAGCAGAGATGGCAATAGGGGCAATCAGCCCCAGCATTTT

V: TRBV9
size: NA
J: TRBJ2-2
D: NA
CDR3: CASSVAQNANTGELFF
DNA: TGTGCCAGCAGCGTAGCCCAGAACGCGAACACCGGGGAGCTGTTTTTT

V: TRBV30
size: NA
J: TRBJ1-5
D: TRBD1
CDR3: CAWGQGNSNQPQHF
DNA: TGTGCATGGGGACAGGGCAATAGCAATCAGCCCCAGCATTTT

V: TRBV30
size: NA
J: TRBJ2-5
D: NA
CDR3: CAAWAKETQYF
DNA: TGTGCCGCCTGGGCTAAAGAGACCCAGTACTTC

V: TRBV28
size: NA
J: TRBJ2-1
D: NA
CDR3: CASGVHNEQFF
DNA: TGTGCCAGTGGAGTCCACAATGAGCAGTTCTTC

V: TRBV30
size: NA
J: TRBJ1-2
D: TRBD1
CDR3: CATTTGGIYGYTF
DNA: TGTGCCACAACGACAGGGGGTATCTATGGCTACACCTTC

V: TRBV6-1
size: once
J: TRBJ1-2
D: NA
CDR3: CASRLSGNDGYTF
DNA: TGTGCCAGCAGGTTGTCCGGGAACGATGGCTACACCTTC

V: TRBV7-9
size: NA
J: TRBJ1-2
D: NA
CDR3: CASSLSPGYGYTF
DNA: TGTGCCAGCAGCTTAAGTCCCGGCTATGGCTACACCTTC

V: TRBV7-9
size: NA
J: TRBJ2-7
D: TRBD2
CDR3: CASSPGRGAGGATYEQYF
DNA: TGTGCCAGCAGTCCTGGAAGGGGCGCGGGAGGTGCCACCTACGAGCAGTACTTC

V: TRBV7-9
size: once
J: TRBJ2-2
D: NA
CDR3: CASTHTNTGELFF
DNA: TGTGCCAGCACTCACACGAACACCGGGGAGCTGTTTTTT

V: TRBV9
size: NA
J: TRBJ2-5
D: NA
CDR3: CASSVEVGQETQYF
DNA: TGTGCCAGCAGCGTAGAGGTAGGGCAAGAGACCCAGTACTTC

V: TRBV25-1
size: NA
J: TRBJ1-1
D: NA
CDR3: CASSAWRSEAFF
DNA: TGTGCCAGCAGTGCATGGAGGTCTGAAGCTTTCTTT